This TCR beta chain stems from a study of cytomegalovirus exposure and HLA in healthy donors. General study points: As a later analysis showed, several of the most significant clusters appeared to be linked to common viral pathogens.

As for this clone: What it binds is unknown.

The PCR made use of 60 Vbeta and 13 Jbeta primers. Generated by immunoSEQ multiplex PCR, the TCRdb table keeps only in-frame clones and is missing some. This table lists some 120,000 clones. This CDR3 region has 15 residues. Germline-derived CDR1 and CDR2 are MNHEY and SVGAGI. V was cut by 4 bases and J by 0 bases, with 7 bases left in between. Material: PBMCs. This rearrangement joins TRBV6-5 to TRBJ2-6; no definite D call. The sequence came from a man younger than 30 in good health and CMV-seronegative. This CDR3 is CASSSQDSGANVLTF. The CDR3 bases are TGTGCCAGCAGTTCCCAGGACTCTGGGGCCAACGTCCTGACTTTC.